This T cell receptor beta chain comes out of a study of response to subunit inactivated influenza vaccine. Findings of the study overall: Every seasonal influenza vaccination brings in few new T cells, the authors suggested.

To note about this clonotype: What it binds is unknown.

The germline gives CDR1 DFQATT, CDR2 SNEGSKA (reference sequence). V was cut by 2 bases and J by 6 bases, with 11 bases left in between. The CDR3 loop spans 12 amino acids. One entry per CDR3 protein, called by TCRdb with MiXCR from the RT-PCR reads. The sample contains over 650,000 distinct CDR3 sequences, roughly 18% of which appear only once. The TCR sequence derives from a man between 45 and 60 years old who received an inactivated influenza vaccine. The source material was PBMCs from blood, sampled around 5 days after vaccination. The V call is TRBV20-1, the J call TRBJ2-7; D uncertain. For the CDR3, the DNA is TGCAGTGCTAGAACCAGATCGGGCGAGCAGTACTTC. It encodes CSARTRSGEQYF.